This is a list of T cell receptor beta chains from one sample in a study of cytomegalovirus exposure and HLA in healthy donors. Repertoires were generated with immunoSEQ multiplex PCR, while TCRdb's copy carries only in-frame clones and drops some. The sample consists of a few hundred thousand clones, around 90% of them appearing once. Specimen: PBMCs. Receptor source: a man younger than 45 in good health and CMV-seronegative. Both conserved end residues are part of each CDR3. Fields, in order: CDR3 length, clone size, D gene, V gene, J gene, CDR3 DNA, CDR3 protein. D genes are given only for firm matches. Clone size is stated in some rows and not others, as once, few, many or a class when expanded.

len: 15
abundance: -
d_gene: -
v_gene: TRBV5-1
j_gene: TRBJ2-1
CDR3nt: TGCGCCAGCAGCTCCCGACAGAGCTCCTACAATGAGCAGTTCTTC
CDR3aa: CASSSRQSSYNEQFF

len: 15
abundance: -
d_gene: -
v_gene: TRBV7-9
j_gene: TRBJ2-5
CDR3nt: TGTGCCAGCAGCTTAGTGAAGGACACCTCTGGGGCCCAGTACTTC
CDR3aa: CASSLVKDTSGAQYF

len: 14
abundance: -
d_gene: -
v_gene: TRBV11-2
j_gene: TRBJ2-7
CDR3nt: TGTGCCAGCAGCGCTGCAGGGATACTCTACGAGCAGTACTTC
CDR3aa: CASSAAGILYEQYF

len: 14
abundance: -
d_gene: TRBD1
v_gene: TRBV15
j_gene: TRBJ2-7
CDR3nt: TGTGCCACCAGCGAGGGGGCTTTCTCCTACGAGCAGTACTTC
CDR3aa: CATSEGAFSYEQYF

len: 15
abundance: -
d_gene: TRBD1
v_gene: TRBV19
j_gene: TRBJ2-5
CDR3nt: TGTGCCAGTAGTATCGGACAGGTTGATATAGAGACCCAGTACTTC
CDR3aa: CASSIGQVDIETQYF

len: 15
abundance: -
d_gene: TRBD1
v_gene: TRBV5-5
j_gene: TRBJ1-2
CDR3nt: TGTGCCAGCAGCTTCAACAGGGGAGGTAACTATGGCTACACCTTC
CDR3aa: CASSFNRGGNYGYTF

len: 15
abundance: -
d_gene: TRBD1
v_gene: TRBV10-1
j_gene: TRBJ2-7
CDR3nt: TGCGCCAGCAGAGAATGGGACAGGGCATGTAACGAGCAGTACTTC
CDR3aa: CASREWDRACNEQYF

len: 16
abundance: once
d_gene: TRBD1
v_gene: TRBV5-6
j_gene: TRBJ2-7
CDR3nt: TGTGCCAGCAGGGAGACCGGGACAGGGGTGTTCCACGAGCAGTACTTC
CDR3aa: CASRETGTGVFHEQYF

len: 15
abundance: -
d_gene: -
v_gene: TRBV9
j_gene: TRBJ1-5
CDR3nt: TGTGCCAGCAGCGTAGACGGGAATGTCAATCAGCCCCAGCATTTT
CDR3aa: CASSVDGNVNQPQHF

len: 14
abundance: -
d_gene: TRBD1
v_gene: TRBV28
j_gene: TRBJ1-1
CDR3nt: TGTGCCAGCAGTCCGCCAGGGGGCTACACTGAAGCTTTCTTT
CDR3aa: CASSPPGGYTEAFF

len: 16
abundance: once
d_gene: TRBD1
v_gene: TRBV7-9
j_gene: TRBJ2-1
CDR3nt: TGTGCCAGCAGCCAAGTCGGGACAGGGGTGGGGGATGAGCAGTTCTTC
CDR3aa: CASSQVGTGVGDEQFF

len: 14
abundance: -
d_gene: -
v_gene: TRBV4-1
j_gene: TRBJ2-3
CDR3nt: TGCGCCAGCAGCCAAGATCGTCGGGGACATCCGCAGTATTTT
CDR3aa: CASSQDRRGHPQYF

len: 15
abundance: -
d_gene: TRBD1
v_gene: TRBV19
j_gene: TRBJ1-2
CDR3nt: TGTGCCAGTAGCCGGGACAGGGGGCTTCGTTATGGCTACACCTTC
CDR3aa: CASSRDRGLRYGYTF

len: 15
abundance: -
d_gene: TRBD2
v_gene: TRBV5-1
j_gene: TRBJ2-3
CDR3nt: TGCGCCAGCAGCTTAATAGCGGGGGGCACAGATACGCAGTATTTT
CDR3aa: CASSLIAGGTDTQYF

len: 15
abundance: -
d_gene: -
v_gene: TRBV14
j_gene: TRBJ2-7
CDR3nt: TGTGCCAGCAGCCAAGCTCTGGCAGGGTTATACGAGCAGTACTTC
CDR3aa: CASSQALAGLYEQYF

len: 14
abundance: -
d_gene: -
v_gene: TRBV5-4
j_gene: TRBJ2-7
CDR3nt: TGTGCCAGCAGCTTGGTGGGCCCCGGCTACGAGCAGTACTTC
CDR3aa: CASSLVGPGYEQYF

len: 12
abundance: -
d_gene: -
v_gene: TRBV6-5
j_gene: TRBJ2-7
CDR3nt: TGTGCCAGCAGGGCCAACTCCTACGAGCAGTACTTC
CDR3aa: CASRANSYEQYF

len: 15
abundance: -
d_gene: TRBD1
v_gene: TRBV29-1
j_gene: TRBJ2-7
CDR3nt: TGCAGCGTTGAAGCCAGTGGGACAGCAAACTACGAGCAGTACTTC
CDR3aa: CSVEASGTANYEQYF

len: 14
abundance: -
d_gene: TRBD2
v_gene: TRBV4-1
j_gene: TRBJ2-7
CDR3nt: TGCGCCAGCAGCCAAGATCCAGCGGGGGGGCGGAGGAACTTC
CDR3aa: CASSQDPAGGRRNF

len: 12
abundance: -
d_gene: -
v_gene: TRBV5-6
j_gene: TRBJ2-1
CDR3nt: TGTGCCAGCAGCTCCGCGAGGGGGGAGCAGTTCTTC
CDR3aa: CASSSARGEQFF

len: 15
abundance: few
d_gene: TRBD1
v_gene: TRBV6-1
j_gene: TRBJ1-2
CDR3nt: TGTGCCAGCAGCACCTCGGACAGGGGGCACTATGGCTACACCTTC
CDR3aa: CASSTSDRGHYGYTF